This is a list of T cell receptor beta chains from one sample in a study of CXCR3-negative and CXCR3-positive naive CD8 T cells. TCRdb reprocessed the 5' RACE reads; each CDR3 protein has one entry and no DNA is given. Its table lists approximately 10,000 distinct CDR3 sequences. The sequenced material came from naive CXCR3- CD8+ T cells from blood. The receptors stem from a human donor in good health. Some clones in this sample may be carry-over from other donors' samples. Both conserved end residues are part of each CDR3. The order of the fields is clone size, V gene, J gene, CDR3 protein. Some rows mark clone size as missing; the rest say once, few, many or name a class of expanded clone.

clone_size: medium-sized; v_call: TRBV29-1; j_call: TRBJ1-1; cdr3_aa: CSVALSLGSVDTEAFF
clone_size: NA; v_call: TRBV9; j_call: TRBJ2-1; cdr3_aa: CASSPSPGLDMFF
clone_size: NA; v_call: TRBV12-3/TRBV12-4; j_call: TRBJ2-7; cdr3_aa: CASSLTYEQYF
clone_size: medium-sized; v_call: TRBV29-1; j_call: TRBJ2-6; cdr3_aa: CSVEIGGGANVLTF
clone_size: medium-sized; v_call: TRBV6-5; j_call: TRBJ2-1; cdr3_aa: CASSYSKDRSYNEQFF
clone_size: medium-sized; v_call: TRBV12-3/TRBV12-4; j_call: TRBJ1-5; cdr3_aa: CASSPGQGRNQPQHF
clone_size: NA; v_call: TRBV10-3; j_call: TRBJ2-7; cdr3_aa: CAISEGGIYEQYF
clone_size: NA; v_call: TRBV20-1; j_call: TRBJ2-7; cdr3_aa: CSVTGAATLSYEQYF
clone_size: NA; v_call: TRBV7-9; j_call: TRBJ1-6; cdr3_aa: CASSFKLNSPLHF
clone_size: NA; v_call: TRBV3-1; j_call: TRBJ2-1; cdr3_aa: CASSQVPPGNEQFF
clone_size: NA; v_call: TRBV29-1; j_call: TRBJ1-2; cdr3_aa: CSVDSLYPHYGYTF
clone_size: NA; v_call: TRBV20-1; j_call: TRBJ2-7; cdr3_aa: CSARDFQREGYEQYF
clone_size: medium-sized; v_call: TRBV29-1; j_call: TRBJ2-5; cdr3_aa: CSVMAGGPETQYF
clone_size: NA; v_call: TRBV29-1; j_call: TRBJ2-5; cdr3_aa: CSVEGTSGNQETQYF
clone_size: NA; v_call: TRBV29-1; j_call: TRBJ2-7; cdr3_aa: CSVLSGAHYEQYF
clone_size: NA; v_call: TRBV23-1; j_call: TRBJ2-1; cdr3_aa: CASSQSTTGESNEQFF
clone_size: medium-sized; v_call: TRBV29-1; j_call: TRBJ2-7; cdr3_aa: CSVDLVSGRLAGYEQYF
clone_size: NA; v_call: TRBV19; j_call: TRBJ1-2; cdr3_aa: CASSIRTGAYGYTF
clone_size: NA; v_call: TRBV4-3; j_call: TRBJ2-1; cdr3_aa: CASSQDLGAGGNEQFF
clone_size: NA; v_call: TRBV4-1; j_call: TRBJ2-7; cdr3_aa: CASSQDLLQAYEQYF
clone_size: NA; v_call: TRBV10-3; j_call: TRBJ2-5; cdr3_aa: CAIRQSGVGETQYF
clone_size: medium-sized; v_call: TRBV29-1; j_call: TRBJ2-3; cdr3_aa: CSVWGSRADTQYF
clone_size: NA; v_call: TRBV10-3; j_call: TRBJ2-3; cdr3_aa: CAISESAGGRTDTQYF
clone_size: NA; v_call: TRBV2; j_call: TRBJ2-5; cdr3_aa: CASRALPGLAGRSQETQYF
clone_size: medium-sized; v_call: TRBV29-1; j_call: TRBJ2-1; cdr3_aa: CSVAVISGKFLQVDEQFF
clone_size: NA; v_call: TRBV29-1; j_call: TRBJ2-3; cdr3_aa: CRRLAGGLRTQYF
clone_size: NA; v_call: TRBV5-1; j_call: TRBJ2-2; cdr3_aa: CASSRTSGEAGELFF
clone_size: NA; v_call: TRBV29-1; j_call: TRBJ2-2; cdr3_aa: CSVEARQTGELFF